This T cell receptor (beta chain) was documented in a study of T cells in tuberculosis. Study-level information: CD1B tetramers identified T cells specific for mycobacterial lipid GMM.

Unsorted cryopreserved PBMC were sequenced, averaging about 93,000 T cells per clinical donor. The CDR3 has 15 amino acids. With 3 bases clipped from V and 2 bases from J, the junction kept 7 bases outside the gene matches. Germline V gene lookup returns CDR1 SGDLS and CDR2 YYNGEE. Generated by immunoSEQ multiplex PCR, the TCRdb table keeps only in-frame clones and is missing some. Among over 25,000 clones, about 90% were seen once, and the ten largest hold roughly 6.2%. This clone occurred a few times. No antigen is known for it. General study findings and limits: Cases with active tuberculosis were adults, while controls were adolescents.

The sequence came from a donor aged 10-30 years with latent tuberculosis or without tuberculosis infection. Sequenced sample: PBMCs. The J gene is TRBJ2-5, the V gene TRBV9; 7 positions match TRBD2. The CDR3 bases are TGTGCCAGCAGCGCCGGGACTATCCAACAAGAGACCCAGTACTTC. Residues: CASSAGTIQQETQYF.